What follows describes a single T cell receptor beta chain. Its antigen remains unidentified. The sample originates from a study of T cell responses to AZD1222 COVID-19 vaccine. Overall study results and limits: Only a handful of individuals given AZD1222 were seropositive at baseline. The study found Spike-specific TCR breadth and depth rose after two AZD1222 doses. After the peak T cell response, and only then, were repertoires sampled. Females outnumbered males among donors, who were mostly white British; clonal diversity was possibly underestimated.

The ends were cut back, 5 bases at V and 7 bases at J, with 19 bases in the middle. Germline CDR1 reads SGHRS; CDR2 reads YFSETQ. This CDR3 spans 15 amino acids. The repertoire was sequenced with immunoSEQ multiplex PCR; TCRdb's copy has only in-frame clones and lacks some. The data contain some 180,000 clones, roughly 92% of them singletons. The gene calls are TRBV5-1 and TRBJ2-1, with D possibly being TRBD1 (6 bases). The sample was peripheral blood, taken on day 0 of AZD1222 vaccination. The TCR comes from an adult in good health. CDR3 region: CASRVGAQTANEQFF. The CDR3 region has the DNA TGCGCCAGCAGAGTGGGGGCGCAAACCGCTAATGAGCAGTTCTTC. The full variable domain, in which reference TRBV5-1 and TRBJ2-1 provide the parts outside the CDR3, is KAGVTQTPRYLIKTRGQQVTLSCSPISGHRSVSWYQQTPGQGLQFLFEYFSETQRNKGNFPGRFSGRQFSNSRSEMNVSTLELGDSALYLCASRVGAQTANEQFFGPGTRLTVL.